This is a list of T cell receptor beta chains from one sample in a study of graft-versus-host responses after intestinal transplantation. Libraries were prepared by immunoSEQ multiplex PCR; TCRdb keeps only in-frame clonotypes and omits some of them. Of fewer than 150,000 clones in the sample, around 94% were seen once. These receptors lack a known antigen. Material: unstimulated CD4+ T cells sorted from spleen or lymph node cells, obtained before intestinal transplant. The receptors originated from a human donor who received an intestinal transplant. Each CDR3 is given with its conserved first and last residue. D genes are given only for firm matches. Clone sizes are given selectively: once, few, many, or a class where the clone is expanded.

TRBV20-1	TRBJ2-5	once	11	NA	TGCAGTGCTATGGGGCAAGAGACCCAGTACTTC	CSAMGQETQYF
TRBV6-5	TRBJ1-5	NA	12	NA	TGTGCCACCGGGGAGTCGGGACAGCCCCAGCATTTT	CATGESGQPQHF
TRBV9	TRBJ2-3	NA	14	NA	TGTGCCAGCAGCCTCGGGACCGTTTTAGATACGCAGTATTTT	CASSLGTVLDTQYF
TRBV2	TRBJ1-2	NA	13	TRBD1	TGTGCCACTCGGGACAGTGCTAACTATGGCTACACCTTC	CATRDSANYGYTF
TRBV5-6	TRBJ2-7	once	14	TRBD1	TGTGCCAGCAGCTTGTTAGGAGACAGGGGTAAGCAGTACTTC	CASSLLGDRGKQYF
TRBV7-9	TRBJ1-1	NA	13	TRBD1	TGTGCCAGCAGCGGACAGGGGAGTGGTGGAGCTTTCTTT	CASSGQGSGGAFF
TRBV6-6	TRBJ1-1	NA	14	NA	TGTGCCAGCAGAACCGGGAGGTTAAGCACTGAAGCTTTCTTT	CASRTGRLSTEAFF
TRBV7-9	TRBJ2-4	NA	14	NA	TGTGCCAGCAGCTTAGCGGTGGCGGGGAACATTCAGTACTTC	CASSLAVAGNIQYF
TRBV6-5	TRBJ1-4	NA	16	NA	TGTGCCAGCAGTTTACGCCCGGGAACTCATAATGAAAAACTGTTTTTT	CASSLRPGTHNEKLFF
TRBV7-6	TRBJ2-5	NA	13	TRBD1	TGTGCCAGCAGCCAACAGGGGCGGGAGACCCAGTACTTC	CASSQQGRETQYF
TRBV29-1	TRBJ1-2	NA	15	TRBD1	TGCAGCGTTGAATCTACAGGGGCCTATGACTATGGCTACACCTTC	CSVESTGAYDYGYTF
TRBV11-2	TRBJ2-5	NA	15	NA	TGTGCCAGCAGCCCAGTGGTGGGGTCGGGAGAGACCCAGTACTTC	CASSPVVGSGETQYF
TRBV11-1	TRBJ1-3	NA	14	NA	TGTGCCAGCAGCTTAGAGGTATCCCGCTCCGCCATATATTTT	CASSLEVSRSAIYF
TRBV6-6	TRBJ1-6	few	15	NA	TGTGCCAGCTCTACTCCCCGGGTTGTAGATTCACCCCTCCACTTT	CASSTPRVVDSPLHF
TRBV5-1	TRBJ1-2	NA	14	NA	TGCGCCAGCAGCCCACCCCGCATGGACCATGGCTACACCTTC	CASSPPRMDHGYTF
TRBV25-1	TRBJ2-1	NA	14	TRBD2	TGTGCCGTCAAACTAGCGGGGTCTTTCAATGAGCAGTTCTTC	CAVKLAGSFNEQFF
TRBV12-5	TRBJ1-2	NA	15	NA	TGTGCTAGTGGTTTTGGGGAACGGGCTCACTATGGCTACACCTTC	CASGFGERAHYGYTF
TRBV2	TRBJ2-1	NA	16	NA	TGTGCCAGCAGTGATCCGAGTGGGGGGGCTTTGGATGAGCAGTTCTTC	CASSDPSGGALDEQFF
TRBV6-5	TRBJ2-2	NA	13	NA	TGTGCCAGCACGAGAGGGTCCACCGGGGAGCTGTTTTTT	CASTRGSTGELFF
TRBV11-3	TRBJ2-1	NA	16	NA	TGTGCCAGCAGCGTCCGGGGGGCTCACGCCTACAATGAGCAGTTCTTC	CASSVRGAHAYNEQFF
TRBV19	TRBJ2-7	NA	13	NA	TGTGCCAGTAGTGGGCCCCCAAGATACGAGCAGTACTTC	CASSGPPRYEQYF
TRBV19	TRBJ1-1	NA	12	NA	TGTGCCAGTACCGAGAGGGGGACTGAAGCTTTCTTT	CASTERGTEAFF